Given below is one TCR beta chain in context. These data originate in a study of T cells expressing NK-cell markers. The overall study: Sorted T-cell subsets CD3+CD56+NKG2C+, CD3+CD56+NKG2C- and CD3+CD56-NKG2C+ were TCR beta-sequenced.

From germline, CDR1 is DFQATT and CDR2 SNEGSKA (reference sequence). CDR3 length: 14 amino acids. In generating TCR beta cDNA, 5'RACE template switching with UMIs was used. From its re-call of the 5' RACE reads, TCRdb lists each CDR3 protein once, without DNA. This repertoire includes approximately 150,000 distinct CDR3 sequences. The V and J genes are TRBV20-1 and TRBJ1-3. The sequenced sample was blood T cells: a sorted CD56 or NKG2C T cell subset, CD4+ or CD8+ T cells, or bulk PBMC T cells (not recorded which). The source of this sequence is a woman aged 18 to 75 in good health. CDR3 amino acids: CSATPSYSGNTIYF.